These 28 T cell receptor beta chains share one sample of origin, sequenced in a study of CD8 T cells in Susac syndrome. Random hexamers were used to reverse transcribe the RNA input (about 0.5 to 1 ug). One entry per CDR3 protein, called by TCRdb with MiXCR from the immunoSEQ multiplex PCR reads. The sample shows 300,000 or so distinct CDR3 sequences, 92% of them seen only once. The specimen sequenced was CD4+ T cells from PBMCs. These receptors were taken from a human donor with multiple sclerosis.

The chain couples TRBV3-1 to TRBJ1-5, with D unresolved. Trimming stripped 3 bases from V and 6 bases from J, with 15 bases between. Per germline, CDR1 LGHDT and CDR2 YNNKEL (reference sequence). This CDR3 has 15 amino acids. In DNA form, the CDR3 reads TGTGCCAGCAGCCAGTCCCGGGCCTTCCCTCAGCCCCAGCATTTT. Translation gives CASSQSRAFPQPQHF.

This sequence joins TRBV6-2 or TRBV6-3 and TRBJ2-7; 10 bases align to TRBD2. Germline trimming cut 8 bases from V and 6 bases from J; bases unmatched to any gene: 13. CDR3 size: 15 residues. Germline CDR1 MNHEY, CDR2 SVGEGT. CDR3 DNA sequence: TGTGCCAGCGCCATAGCGGGAGGCCCCTCGGTCGAGCAGTACTTC. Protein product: CASAIAGGPSVEQYF.

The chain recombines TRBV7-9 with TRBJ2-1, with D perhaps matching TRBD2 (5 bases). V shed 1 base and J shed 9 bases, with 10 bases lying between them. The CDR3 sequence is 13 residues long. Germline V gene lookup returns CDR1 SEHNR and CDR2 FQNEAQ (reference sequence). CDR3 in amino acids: CASSLGLASEQFF. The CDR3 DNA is TGTGCCAGCAGCTTAGGGCTAGCTTCTGAGCAGTTCTTC.

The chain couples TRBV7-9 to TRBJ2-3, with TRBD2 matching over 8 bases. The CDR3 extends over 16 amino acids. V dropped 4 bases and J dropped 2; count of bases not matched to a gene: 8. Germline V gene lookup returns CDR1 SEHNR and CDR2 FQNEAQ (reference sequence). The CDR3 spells CASSSASGPFTDTQYF. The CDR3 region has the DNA TGTGCCAGCAGCTCTGCTAGCGGGCCATTCACAGATACGCAGTATTTT.

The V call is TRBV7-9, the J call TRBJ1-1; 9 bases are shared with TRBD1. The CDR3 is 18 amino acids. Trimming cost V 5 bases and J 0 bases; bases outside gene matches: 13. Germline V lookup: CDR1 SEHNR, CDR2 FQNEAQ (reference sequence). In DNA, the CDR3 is TGTGCCAGCAGCCCAACCCGGTGGGACAGGGCAGTGAACACTGAAGCTTTCTTT. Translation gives CASSPTRWDRAVNTEAFF.

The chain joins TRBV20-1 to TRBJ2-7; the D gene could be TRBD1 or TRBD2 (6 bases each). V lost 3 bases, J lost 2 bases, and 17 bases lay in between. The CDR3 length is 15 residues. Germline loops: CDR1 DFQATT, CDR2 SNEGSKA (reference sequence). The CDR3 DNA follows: TGCAGTGCTAGGGGGGGCCGGGACTCTACCTACGAGCAGTACTTC. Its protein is CSARGGRDSTYEQYF.

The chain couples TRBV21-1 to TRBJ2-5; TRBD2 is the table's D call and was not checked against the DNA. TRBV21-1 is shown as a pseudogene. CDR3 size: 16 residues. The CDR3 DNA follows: TGTGCCAGCAGCTGGGGTGTCACTAGCGGCGAAGAGACCCAGTACTTC. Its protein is CASSWGVTSGEETQYF.

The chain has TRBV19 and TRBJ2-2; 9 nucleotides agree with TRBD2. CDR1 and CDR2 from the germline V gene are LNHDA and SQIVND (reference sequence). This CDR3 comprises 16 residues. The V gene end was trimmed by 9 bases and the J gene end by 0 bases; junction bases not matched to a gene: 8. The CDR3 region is CASTRTSAANTGELFF. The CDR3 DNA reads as TGTGCCAGCACCAGGACTAGCGCCGCGAACACCGGGGAGCTGTTTTTT.

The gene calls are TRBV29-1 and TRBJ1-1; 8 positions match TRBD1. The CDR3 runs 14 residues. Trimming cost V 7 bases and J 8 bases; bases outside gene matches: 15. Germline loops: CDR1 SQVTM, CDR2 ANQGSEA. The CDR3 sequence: CSAAPRGAGGEAFF. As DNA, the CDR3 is TGCAGCGCCGCCCCAAGAGGGGCAGGGGGCGAAGCTTTCTTT.

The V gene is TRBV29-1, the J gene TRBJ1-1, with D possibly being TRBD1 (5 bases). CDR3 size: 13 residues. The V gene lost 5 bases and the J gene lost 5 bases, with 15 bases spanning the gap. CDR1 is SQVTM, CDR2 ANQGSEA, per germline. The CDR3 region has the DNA TGCAGCGTTTTCCCGAAGGGGCTAACTGAAGCTTTCTTT. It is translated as CSVFPKGLTEAFF. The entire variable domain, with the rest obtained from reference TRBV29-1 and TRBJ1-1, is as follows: SAVISQKPSRDICQRGTSLTIQCQVDSQVTMMFWYRQQPGQSLTLIATANQGSEATYESGFVIDKFPISRPNLTFSTLTVSNMSPEDSSIYLCSVFPKGLTEAFFGQGTRLTVV.

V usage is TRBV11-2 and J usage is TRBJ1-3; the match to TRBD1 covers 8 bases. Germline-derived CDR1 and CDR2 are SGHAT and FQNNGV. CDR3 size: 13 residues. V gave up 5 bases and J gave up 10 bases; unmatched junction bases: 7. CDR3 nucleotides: TGTGCCAGCAGCCCTCGGACAGGGATAACCATATATTTT. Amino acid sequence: CASSPRTGITIYF.

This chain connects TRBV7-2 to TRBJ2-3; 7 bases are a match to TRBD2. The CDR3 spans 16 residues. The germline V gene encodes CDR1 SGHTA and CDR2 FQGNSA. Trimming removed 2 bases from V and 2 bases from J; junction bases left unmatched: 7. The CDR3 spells CASSLLPSGVTDTQYF. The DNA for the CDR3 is TGTGCCAGCAGCTTACTTCCTAGCGGTGTCACAGATACGCAGTATTTT.

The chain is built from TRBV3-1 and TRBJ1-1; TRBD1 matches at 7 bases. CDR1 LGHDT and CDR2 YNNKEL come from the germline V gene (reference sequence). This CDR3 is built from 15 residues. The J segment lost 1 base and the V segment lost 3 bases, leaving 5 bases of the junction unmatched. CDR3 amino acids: CASSHYRDRNTEAFF. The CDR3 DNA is TGTGCCAGCAGCCATTACAGGGACAGGAACACTGAAGCTTTCTTT.

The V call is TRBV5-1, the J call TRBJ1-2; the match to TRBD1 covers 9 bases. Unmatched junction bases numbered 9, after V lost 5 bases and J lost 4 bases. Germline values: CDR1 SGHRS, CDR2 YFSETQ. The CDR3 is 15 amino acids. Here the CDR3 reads CASRATQGASYGYTF. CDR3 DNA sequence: TGCGCCAGCAGAGCAACACAGGGGGCGAGCTATGGCTACACCTTC.

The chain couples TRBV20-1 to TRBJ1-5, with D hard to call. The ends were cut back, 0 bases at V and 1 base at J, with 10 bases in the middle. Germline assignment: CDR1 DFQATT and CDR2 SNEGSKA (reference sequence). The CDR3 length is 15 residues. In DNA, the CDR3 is TGCAGTGCTAGAGATTGGCGGAAGAGCAATCAGCCCCAGCATTTT. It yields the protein CSARDWRKSNQPQHF.

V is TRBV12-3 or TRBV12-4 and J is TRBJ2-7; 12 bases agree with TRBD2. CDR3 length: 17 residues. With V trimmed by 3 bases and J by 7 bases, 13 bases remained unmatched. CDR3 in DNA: TGTGCCAGCAGTTTTGGCCCTAGCGGGGGGGCCGTAGATGAGCAGTACTTC. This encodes CASSFGPSGGAVDEQYF.

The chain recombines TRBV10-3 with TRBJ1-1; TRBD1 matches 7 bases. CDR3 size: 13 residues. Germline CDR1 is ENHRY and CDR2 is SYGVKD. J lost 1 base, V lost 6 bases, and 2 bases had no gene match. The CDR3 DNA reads TGTGCCATCAGCCGACAGGGGAACACTGAAGCTTTCTTT. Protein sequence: CAISRQGNTEAFF.

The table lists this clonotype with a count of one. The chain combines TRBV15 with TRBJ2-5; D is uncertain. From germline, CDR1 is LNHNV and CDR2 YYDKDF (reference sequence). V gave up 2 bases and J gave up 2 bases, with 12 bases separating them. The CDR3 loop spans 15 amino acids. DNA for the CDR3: TGTGCCACCAGCAGAACAGCAGGCGTACAAGAGACCCAGTACTTC. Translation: CATSRTAGVQETQYF.

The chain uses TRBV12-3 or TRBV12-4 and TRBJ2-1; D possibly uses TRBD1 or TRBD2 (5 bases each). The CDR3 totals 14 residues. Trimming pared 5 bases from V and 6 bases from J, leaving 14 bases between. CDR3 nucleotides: TGTGCCAGCAGTCCGTATGGGGGTCTCAATGAGCAGTTCTTC. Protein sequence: CASSPYGGLNEQFF.

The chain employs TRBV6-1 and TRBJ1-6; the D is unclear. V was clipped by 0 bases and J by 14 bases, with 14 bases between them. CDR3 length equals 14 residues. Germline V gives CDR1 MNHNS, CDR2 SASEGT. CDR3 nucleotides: TGTGCCAGCAGTGAAGCGCGAGGGCCGTCGTCCCTCCACTTT. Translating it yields CASSEARGPSSLHF.

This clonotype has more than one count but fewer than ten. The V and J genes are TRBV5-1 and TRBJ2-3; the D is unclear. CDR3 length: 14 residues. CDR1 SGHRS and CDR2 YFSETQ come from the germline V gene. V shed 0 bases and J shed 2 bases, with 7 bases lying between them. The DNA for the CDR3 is TGCGCCAGCAGCTTGGCTCCAGCCACAGATACGCAGTATTTT. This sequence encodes CASSLAPATDTQYF.

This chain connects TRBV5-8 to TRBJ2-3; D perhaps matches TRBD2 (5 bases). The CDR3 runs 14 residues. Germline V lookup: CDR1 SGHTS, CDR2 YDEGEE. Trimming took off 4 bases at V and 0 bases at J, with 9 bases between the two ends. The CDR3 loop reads CASSPRGSTDTQYF. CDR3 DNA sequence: TGTGCCAGCAGCCCTCGGGGTAGCACAGATACGCAGTATTTT.

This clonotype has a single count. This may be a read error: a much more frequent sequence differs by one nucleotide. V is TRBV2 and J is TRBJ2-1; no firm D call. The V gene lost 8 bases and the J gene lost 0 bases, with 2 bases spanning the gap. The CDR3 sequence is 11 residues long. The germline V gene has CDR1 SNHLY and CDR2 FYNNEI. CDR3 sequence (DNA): TGTGCCAGCGGCTCCTACAATGAGCAGTTCTTC. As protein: CASGSYNEQFF. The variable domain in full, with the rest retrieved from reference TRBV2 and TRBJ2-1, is EPEVTQTPSHQVTQMGQEVILRCVPISNHLYFYWYRQILGQKVEFLVSFYNNEISEKSEIFDDQFSVERPDGSNFTLKIRSTKLEDSAMYFCASGSYNEQFFGPGTRLTVL.

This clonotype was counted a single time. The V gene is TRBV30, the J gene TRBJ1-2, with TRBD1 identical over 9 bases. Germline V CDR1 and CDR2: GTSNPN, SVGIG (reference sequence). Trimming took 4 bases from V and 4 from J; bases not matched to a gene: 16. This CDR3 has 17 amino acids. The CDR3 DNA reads TGTGCCTGGATGGCCGGGACAGGGCGGCCTCGGGGCTATGGCTACACCTTC. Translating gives CAWMAGTGRPRGYGYTF.

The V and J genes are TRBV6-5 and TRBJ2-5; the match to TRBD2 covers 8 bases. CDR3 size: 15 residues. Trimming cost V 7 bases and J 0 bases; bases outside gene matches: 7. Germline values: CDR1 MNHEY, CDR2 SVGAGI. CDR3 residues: CASTTYSGDQETQYF. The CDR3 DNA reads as TGTGCCAGCACCACATATAGCGGGGACCAAGAGACCCAGTACTTC.

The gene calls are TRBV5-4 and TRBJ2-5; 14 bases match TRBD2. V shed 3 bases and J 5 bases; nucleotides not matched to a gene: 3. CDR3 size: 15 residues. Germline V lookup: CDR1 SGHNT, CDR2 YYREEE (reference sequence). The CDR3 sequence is CASSSTSGRAETQYF. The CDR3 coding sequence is TGTGCCAGCAGCTCGACTAGCGGGAGGGCCGAGACCCAGTACTTC.

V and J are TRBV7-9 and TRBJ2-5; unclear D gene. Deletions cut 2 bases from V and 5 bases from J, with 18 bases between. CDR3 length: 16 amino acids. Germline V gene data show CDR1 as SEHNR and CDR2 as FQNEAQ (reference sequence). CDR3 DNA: TGTGCCAGCAGCTTATTCCGGGCCAGGACCCAGGAGACCCAGTACTTC. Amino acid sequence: CASSLFRARTQETQYF.

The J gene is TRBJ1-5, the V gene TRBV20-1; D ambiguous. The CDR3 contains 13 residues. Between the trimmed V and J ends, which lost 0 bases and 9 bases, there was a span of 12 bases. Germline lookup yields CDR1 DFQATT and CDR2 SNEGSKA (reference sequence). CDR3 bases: TGCAGTGCTAGAGATCAGCTCGCCGGGCCCCAGCATTTT. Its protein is CSARDQLAGPQHF.